This entry is about one T cell receptor (beta chain). The sample holds other DNA sequences that translate to the same CDR3. These data belong to a study of shared T cell receptors in the human thymus. The CDR3 runs to 14 residues. Germline trimming cut 5 bases from V and 4 bases from J; bases unmatched to any gene: 3. Germline V gives CDR1 PRHDT, CDR2 FYEKMQ (reference sequence). This table comes from immunoSEQ multiplex PCR, and its TCRdb copy is limited to in-frame clones, with some not included. The sample yields some 700,000 clones, roughly 90% seen once. These data were also reused for a study on human thymus T cells. That publication notes: Thymic resections from corrective heart surgery supplied the tissue. Repertoires sampled from thymus and blood appeared biased in V and J gene usage.

This sequence joins TRBV13 and TRBJ2-7, with 12 bases that match TRBD2. Sequencing was carried out using thymocytes. The TCR was taken from a boy in the first two years of life with a congenital heart defect. CDR3 in DNA: TGTGCCAGCAGCCCACTAGCGGGGGGTTACGAGCAGTACTTC. This codes for CASSPLAGGYEQYF.